This T cell receptor (beta chain) was retrieved from a study of shared clonotypes between healthy human individuals. Study results and caveats: Naive subsets usually exceeded memory subsets in estimated richness. Unshared clonotypes carried lower generation probabilities than those common to all four donors.

CD4+ cell separation produced CD45RA+ naive and CD45RA-negative memory subsets. With regard to this clone: Its antigen is as yet unknown.

Sequencing used immunoSEQ multiplex PCR; TCRdb keeps in-frame clones, though not all of them. Of roughly 2,300,000 clones in the sample, just under 95% are singletons; the top ten hold roughly 0.34%. The germline V gene has CDR1 MRHNA and CDR2 SNTAGT. V lost 3 bases and J 8 bases, leaving 17 bases between the germline ends. The CDR3 has 15 amino acids. The rearrangement joins TRBV6-4 to TRBJ2-1, with a weak D call TRBD1 (6 bases). The TCR originated in a man between 18 and 29 years old in good health. Some clones in this sample may be carry-over from other donors' samples. Source material: naive CD4+ T cells from PBMCs. Documented subset: CD45RA+ positively selected. This CDR3 is CASSDAPGQGYEQFF. DNA of the CDR3: TGTGCCAGCAGTGATGCCCCTGGGCAGGGGTATGAGCAGTTCTTC.